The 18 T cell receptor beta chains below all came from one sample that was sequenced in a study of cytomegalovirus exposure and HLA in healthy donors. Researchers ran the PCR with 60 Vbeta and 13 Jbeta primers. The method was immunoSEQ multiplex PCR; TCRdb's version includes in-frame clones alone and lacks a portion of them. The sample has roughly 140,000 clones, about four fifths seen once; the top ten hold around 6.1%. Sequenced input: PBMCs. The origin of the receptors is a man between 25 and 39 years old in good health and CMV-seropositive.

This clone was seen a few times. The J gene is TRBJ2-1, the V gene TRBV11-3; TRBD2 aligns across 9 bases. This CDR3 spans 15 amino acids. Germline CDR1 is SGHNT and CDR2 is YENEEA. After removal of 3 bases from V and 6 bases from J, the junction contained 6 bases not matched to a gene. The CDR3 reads CASSLLAGEINEQFF. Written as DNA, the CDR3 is TGTGCCAGCAGCTTGTTAGCGGGAGAAATCAATGAGCAGTTCTTC.

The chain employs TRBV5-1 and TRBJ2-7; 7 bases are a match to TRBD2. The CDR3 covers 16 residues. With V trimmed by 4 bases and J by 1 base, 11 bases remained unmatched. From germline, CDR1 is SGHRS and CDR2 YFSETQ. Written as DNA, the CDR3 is TGCGCCAGCAGCCCAACCCCAACTAGCGTATCCTACGAGCAGTACTTC. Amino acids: CASSPTPTSVSYEQYF.

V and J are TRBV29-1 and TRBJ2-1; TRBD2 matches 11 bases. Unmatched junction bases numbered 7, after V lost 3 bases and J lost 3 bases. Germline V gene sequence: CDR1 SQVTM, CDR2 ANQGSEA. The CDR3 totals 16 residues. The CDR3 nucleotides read TGCAGCGTTGATGGGGGACTAGCGGAACACTACAATGAGCAGTTCTTC. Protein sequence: CSVDGGLAEHYNEQFF.

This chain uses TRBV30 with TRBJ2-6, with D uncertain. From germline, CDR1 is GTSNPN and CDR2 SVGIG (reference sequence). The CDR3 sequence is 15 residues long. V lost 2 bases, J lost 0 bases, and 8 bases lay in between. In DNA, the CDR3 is TGTGCCTGGAGTATTATAGTCTCTGGGGCCAACGTCCTGACTTTC. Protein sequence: CAWSIIVSGANVLTF.

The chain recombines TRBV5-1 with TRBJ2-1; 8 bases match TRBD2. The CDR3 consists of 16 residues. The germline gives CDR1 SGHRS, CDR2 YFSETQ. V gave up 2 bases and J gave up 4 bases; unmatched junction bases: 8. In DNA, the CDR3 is TGCGCCAGCAGCTTTTCCGGCGGGGGGCCTTACAATGAGCAGTTCTTC. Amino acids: CASSFSGGGPYNEQFF.

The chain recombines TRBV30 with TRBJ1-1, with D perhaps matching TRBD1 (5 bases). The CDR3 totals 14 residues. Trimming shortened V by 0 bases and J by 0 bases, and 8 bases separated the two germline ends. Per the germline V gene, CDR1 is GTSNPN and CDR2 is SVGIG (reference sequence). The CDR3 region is CAWSVGRVNTEAFF. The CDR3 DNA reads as TGTGCCTGGAGTGTGGGCAGGGTGAACACTGAAGCTTTCTTT. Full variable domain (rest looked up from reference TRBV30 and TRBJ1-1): SQTIHQWPATLVQPVGSPLSLECTVEGTSNPNLYWYRQAAGRGLQLLFYSVGIGQISSEVPQNLSASRPQDRQFILSSKKLLLSDSGFYLCAWSVGRVNTEAFFGQGTRLTVV.

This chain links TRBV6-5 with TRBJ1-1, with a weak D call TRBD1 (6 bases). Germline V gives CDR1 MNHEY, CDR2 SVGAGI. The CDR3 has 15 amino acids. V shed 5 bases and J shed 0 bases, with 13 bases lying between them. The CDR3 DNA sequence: TGTGCCAGCAGTCCCCCGGGACATATGAACACTGAAGCTTTCTTT. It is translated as CASSPPGHMNTEAFF.

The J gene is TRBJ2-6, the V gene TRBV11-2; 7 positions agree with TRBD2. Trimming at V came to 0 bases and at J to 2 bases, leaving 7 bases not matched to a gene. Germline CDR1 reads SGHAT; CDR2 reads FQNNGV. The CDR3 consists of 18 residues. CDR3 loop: CASSLDLPGGAGANVLTF. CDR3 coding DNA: TGTGCCAGCAGCTTAGATCTTCCGGGGGGAGCTGGGGCCAACGTCCTGACTTTC.

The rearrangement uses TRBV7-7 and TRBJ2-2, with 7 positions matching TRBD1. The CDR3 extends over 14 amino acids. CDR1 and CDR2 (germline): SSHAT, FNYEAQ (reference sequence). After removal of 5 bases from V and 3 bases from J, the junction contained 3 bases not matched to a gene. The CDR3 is CASSTGADTGELFF. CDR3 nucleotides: TGTGCCAGCAGCACAGGGGCTGACACCGGGGAGCTGTTTTTT. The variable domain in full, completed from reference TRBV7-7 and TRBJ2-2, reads GAGVSQSPRYKVTKRGQDVTLRCDPISSHATLYWYQQALGQGPEFLTYFNYEAQPDKSGLPSDRFSAERPEGSISTLTIQRTEQRDSAMYRCASSTGADTGELFFGEGSRLTVL.

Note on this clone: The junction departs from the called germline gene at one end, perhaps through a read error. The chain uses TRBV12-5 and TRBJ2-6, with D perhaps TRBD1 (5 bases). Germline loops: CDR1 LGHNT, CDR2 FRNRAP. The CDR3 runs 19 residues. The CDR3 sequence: CASGLGLGRNSSGANGLTF. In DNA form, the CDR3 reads TGTGCTAGTGGTTTGGGGTTGGGCAGAAATAGCTCTGGGGCCAACGGCCTGACTTTC.

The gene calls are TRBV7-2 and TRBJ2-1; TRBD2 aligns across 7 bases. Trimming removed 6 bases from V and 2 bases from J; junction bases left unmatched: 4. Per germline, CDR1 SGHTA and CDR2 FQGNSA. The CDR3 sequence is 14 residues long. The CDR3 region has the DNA TGTGCCAGCAGTCCCGGGACTACCTACAATGAGCAGTTCTTC. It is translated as CASSPGTTYNEQFF. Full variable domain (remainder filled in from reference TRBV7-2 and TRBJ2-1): GAGVSQSPSNKVTEKGKDVELRCDPISGHTALYWYRQSLGQGLEFLIYFQGNSAPDKSGLPSDRFSAERTGGSVSTLTIQRTQQEDSAVYLCASSPGTTYNEQFFGPGTRLTVL.

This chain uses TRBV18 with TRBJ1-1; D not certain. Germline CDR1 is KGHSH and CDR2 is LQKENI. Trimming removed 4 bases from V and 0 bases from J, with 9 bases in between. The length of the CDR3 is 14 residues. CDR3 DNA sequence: TGTGCCAGCTCACTCCTGTCTATGAACACTGAAGCTTTCTTT. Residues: CASSLLSMNTEAFF.

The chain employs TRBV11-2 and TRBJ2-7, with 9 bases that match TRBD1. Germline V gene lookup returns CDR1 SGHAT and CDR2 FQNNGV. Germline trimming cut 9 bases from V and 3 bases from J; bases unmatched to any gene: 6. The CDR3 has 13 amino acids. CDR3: CASKGDRVYEQYF. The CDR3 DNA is TGTGCCAGTAAGGGGGACAGGGTCTACGAGCAGTACTTC.

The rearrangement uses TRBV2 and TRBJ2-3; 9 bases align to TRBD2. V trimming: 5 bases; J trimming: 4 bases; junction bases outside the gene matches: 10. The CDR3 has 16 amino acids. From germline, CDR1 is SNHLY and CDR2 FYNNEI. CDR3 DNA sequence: TGTGCCAGCAGTCCGGAGGGGCGGGGGGGTTCAGATACGCAGTATTTT. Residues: CASSPEGRGGSDTQYF. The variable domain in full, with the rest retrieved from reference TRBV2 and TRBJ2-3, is EPEVTQTPSHQVTQMGQEVILRCVPISNHLYFYWYRQILGQKVEFLVSFYNNEISEKSEIFDDQFSVERPDGSNFTLKIRSTKLEDSAMYFCASSPEGRGGSDTQYFGPGTRLTVL.

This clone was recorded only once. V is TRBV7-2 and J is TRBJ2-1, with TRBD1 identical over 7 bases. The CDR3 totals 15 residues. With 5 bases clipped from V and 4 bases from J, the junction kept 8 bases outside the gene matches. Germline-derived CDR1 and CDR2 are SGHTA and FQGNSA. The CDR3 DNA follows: TGTGCCAGCAGCCCCCCGGGACAGATTTACAATGAGCAGTTCTTC. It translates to CASSPPGQIYNEQFF. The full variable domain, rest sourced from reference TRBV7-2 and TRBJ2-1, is GAGVSQSPSNKVTEKGKDVELRCDPISGHTALYWYRQSLGQGLEFLIYFQGNSAPDKSGLPSDRFSAERTGGSVSTLTIQRTQQEDSAVYLCASSPPGQIYNEQFFGPGTRLTVL.

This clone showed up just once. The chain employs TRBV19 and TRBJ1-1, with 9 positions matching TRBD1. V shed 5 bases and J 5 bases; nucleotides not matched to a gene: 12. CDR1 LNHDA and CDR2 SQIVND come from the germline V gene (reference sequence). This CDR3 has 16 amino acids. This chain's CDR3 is CASSPARGTGKTEAFF. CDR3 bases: TGTGCCAGTAGTCCAGCCAGGGGGACAGGGAAGACTGAAGCTTTCTTT.

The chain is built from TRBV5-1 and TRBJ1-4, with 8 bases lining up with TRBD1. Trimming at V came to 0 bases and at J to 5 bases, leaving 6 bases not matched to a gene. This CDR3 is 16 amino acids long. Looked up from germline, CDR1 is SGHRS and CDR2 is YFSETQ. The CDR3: CASSLEGDRLNEKLFF. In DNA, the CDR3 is TGCGCCAGCAGCTTGGAGGGGGACAGGTTAAATGAAAAACTGTTTTTT. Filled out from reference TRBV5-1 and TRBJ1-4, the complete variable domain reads KAGVTQTPRYLIKTRGQQVTLSCSPISGHRSVSWYQQTPGQGLQFLFEYFSETQRNKGNFPGRFSGRQFSNSRSEMNVSTLELGDSALYLCASSLEGDRLNEKLFFGSGTQLSVL.

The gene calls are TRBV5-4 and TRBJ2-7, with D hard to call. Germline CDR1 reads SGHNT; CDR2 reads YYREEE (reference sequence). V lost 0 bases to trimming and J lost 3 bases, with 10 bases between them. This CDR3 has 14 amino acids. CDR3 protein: CASSLEGPGYEQYF. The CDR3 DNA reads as TGTGCCAGCAGCTTGGAAGGTCCAGGCTACGAGCAGTACTTC. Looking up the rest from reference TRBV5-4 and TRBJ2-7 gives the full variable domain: ETGVTQSPTHLIKTRGQQVTLRCSSQSGHNTVSWYQQALGQGPQFIFQYYREEENGRGNFPPRFSGLQFPNYSSELNVNALELDDSALYLCASSLEGPGYEQYFGPGTRLTVT.